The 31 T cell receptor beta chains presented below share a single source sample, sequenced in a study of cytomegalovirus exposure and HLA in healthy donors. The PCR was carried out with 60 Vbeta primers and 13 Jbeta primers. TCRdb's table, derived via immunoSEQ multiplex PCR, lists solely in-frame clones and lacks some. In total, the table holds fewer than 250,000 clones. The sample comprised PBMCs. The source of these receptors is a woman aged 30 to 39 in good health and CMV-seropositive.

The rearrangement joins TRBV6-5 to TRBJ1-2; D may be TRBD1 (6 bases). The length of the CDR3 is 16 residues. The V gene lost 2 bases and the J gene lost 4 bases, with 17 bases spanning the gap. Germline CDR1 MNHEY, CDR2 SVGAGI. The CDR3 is CASSYGSTGSGYGYTF. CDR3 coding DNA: TGTGCCAGCAGTTACGGTTCGACAGGATCCGGCTATGGCTACACCTTC.

CDR3 in DNA: TGCGCCAGCAGCTTGGTGGGGGCGAGTGGAAACACCATATATTTT. Protein product: CASSLVGASGNTIYF. The V call is TRBV5-1, the J call TRBJ1-3; D may be TRBD1 (6 bases). This CDR3 region has 15 residues. Germline V lookup: CDR1 SGHRS, CDR2 YFSETQ. Between the trimmed V and J ends, which lost 0 bases and 3 bases, there was a span of 10 bases.

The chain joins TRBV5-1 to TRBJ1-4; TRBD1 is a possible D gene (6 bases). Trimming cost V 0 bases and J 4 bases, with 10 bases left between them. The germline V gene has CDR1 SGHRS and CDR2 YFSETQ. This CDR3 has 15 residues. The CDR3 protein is CASSLGTGINEKLFF. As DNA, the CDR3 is TGCGCCAGCAGCTTGGGCACAGGGATTAATGAAAAACTGTTTTTT.

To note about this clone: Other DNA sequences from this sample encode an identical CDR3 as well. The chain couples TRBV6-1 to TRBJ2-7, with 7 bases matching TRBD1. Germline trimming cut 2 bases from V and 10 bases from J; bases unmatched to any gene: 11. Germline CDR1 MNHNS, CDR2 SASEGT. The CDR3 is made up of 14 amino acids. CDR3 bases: TGTGCCAGCAGTGAATTCCCCCTAAGGGGGCGTCAGTACTTC. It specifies CASSEFPLRGRQYF.

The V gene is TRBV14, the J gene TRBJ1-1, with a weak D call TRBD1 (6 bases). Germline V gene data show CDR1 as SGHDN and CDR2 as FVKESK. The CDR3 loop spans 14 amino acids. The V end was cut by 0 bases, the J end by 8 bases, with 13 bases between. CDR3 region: CASSQDWGDREAFF. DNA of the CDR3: TGTGCCAGCAGCCAAGACTGGGGTGACAGGGAAGCTTTCTTT.

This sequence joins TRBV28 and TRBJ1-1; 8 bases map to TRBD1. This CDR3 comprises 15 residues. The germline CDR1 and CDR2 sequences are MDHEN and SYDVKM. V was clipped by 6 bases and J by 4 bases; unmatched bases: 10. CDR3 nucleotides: TGTGCCAGCAGCCGACCCTATACAGGGGGCACTGAAGCTTTCTTT. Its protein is CASSRPYTGGTEAFF.

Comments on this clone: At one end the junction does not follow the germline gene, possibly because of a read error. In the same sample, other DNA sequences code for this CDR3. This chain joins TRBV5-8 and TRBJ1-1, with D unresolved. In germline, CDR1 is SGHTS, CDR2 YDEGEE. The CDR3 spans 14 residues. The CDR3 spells CASSLEQINTEAFF. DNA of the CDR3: TGTGCCAGCAGCTTGGAACAGATCAACACTGAAGCCTTCTTT.

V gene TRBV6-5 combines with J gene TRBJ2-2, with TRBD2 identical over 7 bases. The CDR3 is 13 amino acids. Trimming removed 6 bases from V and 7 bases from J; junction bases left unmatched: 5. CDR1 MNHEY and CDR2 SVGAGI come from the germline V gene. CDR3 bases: TGTGCCAGCAGAATCACTAGCGTCGGGGAGCTGTTTTTT. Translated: CASRITSVGELFF.

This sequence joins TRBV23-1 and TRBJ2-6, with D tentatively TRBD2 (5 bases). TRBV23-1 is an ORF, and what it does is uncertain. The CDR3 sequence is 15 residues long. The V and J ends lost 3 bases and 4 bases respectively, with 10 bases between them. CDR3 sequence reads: CASSQAQRGANVLTF. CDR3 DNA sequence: TGCGCCAGCAGTCAGGCCCAGCGGGGGGCCAACGTCCTGACTTTC.

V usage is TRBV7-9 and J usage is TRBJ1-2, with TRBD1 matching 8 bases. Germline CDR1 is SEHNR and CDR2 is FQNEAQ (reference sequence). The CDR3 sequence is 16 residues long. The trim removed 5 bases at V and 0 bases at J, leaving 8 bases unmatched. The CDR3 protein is CASSRGTGSANYGYTF. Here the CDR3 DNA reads TGTGCCAGCAGCCGCGGGACAGGATCAGCTAACTATGGCTACACCTTC.

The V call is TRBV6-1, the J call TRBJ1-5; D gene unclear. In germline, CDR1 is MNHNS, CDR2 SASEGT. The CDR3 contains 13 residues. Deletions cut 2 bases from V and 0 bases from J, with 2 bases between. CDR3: CASSEHSNQPQHF. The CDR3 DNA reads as TGTGCCAGCAGTGAACATAGCAATCAGCCCCAGCATTTT.

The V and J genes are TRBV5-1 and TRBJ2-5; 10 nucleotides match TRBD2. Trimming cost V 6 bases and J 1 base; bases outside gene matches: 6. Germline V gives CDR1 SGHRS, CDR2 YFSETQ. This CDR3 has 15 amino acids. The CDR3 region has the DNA TGCGCCAGCAAGGATAGCGGGGGGTTCCAAGAGACCCAGTACTTC. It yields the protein CASKDSGGFQETQYF. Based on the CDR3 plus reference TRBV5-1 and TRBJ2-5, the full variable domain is KAGVTQTPRYLIKTRGQQVTLSCSPISGHRSVSWYQQTPGQGLQFLFEYFSETQRNKGNFPGRFSGRQFSNSRSEMNVSTLELGDSALYLCASKDSGGFQETQYFGPGTRLLVL.

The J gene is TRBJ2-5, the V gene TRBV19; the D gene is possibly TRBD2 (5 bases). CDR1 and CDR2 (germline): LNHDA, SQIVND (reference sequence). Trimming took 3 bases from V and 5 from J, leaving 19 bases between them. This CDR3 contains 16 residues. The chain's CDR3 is CASSMNSAYFQETQYF. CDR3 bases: TGTGCCAGTAGTATGAATAGCGCGTATTTCCAGGAGACCCAGTACTTC. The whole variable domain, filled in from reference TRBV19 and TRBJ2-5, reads DGGITQSPKYLFRKEGQNVTLSCEQNLNHDAMYWYRQDPGQGLRLIYYSQIVNDFQKGDIAEGYSVSREKKESFPLTVTSAQKNPTAFYLCASSMNSAYFQETQYFGPGTRLLVL.

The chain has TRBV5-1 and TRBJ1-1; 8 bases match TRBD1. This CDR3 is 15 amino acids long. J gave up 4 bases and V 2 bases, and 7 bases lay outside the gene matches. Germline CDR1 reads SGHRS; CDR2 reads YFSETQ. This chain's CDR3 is CASSFTAGGTTEAFF. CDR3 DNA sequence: TGCGCCAGCAGCTTTACCGCAGGGGGCACCACTGAAGCTTTCTTT.

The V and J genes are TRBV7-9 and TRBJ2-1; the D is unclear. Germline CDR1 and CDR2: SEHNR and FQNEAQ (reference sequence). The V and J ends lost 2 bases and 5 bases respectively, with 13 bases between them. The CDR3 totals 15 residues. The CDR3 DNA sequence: TGTGCCAGCAGCTTATCGACTTTTGAGAACAATGAGCAGTTCTTC. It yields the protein CASSLSTFENNEQFF.

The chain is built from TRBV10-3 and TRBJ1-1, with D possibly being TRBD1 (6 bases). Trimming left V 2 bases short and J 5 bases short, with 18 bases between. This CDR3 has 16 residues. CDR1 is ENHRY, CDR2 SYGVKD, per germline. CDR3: CAISETHRVQDTEAFF. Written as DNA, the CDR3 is TGTGCCATCAGTGAGACACACAGGGTCCAAGATACTGAAGCTTTCTTT.

The CDR3 loop reads CASSLVGTGVNEKLFF. For the CDR3, the DNA is TGCGCCAGCAGCTTGGTGGGGACAGGAGTAAATGAAAAACTGTTTTTT. The gene calls are TRBV5-1 and TRBJ1-4; TRBD1 agrees at 8 bases. This CDR3 is built from 16 residues. Per germline, CDR1 SGHRS and CDR2 YFSETQ. The J segment lost 5 bases and the V segment lost 0 bases, leaving 6 bases of the junction unmatched.

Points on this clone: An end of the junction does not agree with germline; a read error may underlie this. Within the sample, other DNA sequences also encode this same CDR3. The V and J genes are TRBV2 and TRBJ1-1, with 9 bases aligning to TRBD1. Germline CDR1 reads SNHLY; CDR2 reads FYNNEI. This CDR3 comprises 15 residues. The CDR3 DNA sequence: TGTGCTAGCATGCGGGACAGGGACTTTCGGACTGAAGCTTTCTTT. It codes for CASMRDRDFRTEAFF.

CDR3 sequence: CASSLSTGEGYTF. Here the CDR3 DNA reads TGTGCCAGCAGTTTATCGACAGGGGAGGGCTACACCTTC. The J gene is TRBJ1-2, the V gene TRBV28; 8 bases match TRBD1. V lost 1 base and J lost 8; bases outside the gene matches: 3. The germline gives CDR1 MDHEN, CDR2 SYDVKM. The CDR3 extends over 13 amino acids.

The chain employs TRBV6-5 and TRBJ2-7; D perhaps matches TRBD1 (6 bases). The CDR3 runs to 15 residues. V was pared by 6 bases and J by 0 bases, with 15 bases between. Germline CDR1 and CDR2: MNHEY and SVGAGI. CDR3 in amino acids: CASSLDSLSSYEQYF. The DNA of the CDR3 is TGTGCCAGCAGCCTGGACAGCCTCAGCTCCTACGAGCAGTACTTC.

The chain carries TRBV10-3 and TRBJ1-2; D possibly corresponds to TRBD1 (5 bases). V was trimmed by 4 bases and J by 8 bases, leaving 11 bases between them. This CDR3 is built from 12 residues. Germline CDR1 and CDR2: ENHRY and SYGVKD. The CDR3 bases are TGTGCCATCAGTGTCTCAGGGATCGGCTACACCTTC. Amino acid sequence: CAISVSGIGYTF.

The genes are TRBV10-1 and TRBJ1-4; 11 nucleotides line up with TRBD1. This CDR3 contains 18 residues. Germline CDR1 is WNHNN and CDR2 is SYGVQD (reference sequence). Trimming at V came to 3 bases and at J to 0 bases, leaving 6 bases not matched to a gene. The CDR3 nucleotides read TGCGCCAGCAGTGATGGTGGGGGACAGGGGGCAACTAATGAAAAACTGTTTTTT. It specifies CASSDGGGQGATNEKLFF.

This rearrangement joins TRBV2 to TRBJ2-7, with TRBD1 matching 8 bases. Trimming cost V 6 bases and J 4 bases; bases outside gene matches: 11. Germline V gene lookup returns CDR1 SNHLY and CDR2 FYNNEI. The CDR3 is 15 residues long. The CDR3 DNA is TGTGCCAGCAGCGAGGGACAGGTGGGGGGTTACGAGCAGTACTTC. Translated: CASSEGQVGGYEQYF.

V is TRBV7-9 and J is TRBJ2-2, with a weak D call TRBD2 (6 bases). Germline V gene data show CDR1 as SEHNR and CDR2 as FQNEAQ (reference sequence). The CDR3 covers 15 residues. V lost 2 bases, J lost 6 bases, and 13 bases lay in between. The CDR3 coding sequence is TGTGCCAGCAGCTTAATGGGAGCGGGCGCCGGGGAGCTGTTTTTT. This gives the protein CASSLMGAGAGELFF.

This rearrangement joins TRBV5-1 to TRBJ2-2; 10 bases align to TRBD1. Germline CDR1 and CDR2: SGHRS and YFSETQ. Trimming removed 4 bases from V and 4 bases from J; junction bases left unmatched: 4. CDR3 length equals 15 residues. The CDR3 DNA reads TGCGCCAGCAGCCCGACAGGGGGCTTCACCGGGGAGCTGTTTTTT. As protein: CASSPTGGFTGELFF.

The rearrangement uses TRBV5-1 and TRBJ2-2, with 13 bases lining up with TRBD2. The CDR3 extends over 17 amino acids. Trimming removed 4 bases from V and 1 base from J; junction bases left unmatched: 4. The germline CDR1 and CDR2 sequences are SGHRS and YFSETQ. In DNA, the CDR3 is TGCGCCAGCAGCCCCTGGACTAGCGGGGGGAACACCGGGGAGCTGTTTTTT. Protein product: CASSPWTSGGNTGELFF.

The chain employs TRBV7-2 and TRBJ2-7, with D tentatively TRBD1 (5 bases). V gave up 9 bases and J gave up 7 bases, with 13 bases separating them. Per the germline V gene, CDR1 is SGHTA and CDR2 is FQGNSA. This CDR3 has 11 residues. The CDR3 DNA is TGTGCCAGTGCTCAGGGCCGGGAGCAGTACTTC. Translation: CASAQGREQYF. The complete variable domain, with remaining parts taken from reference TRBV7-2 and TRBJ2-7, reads GAGVSQSPSNKVTEKGKDVELRCDPISGHTALYWYRQSLGQGLEFLIYFQGNSAPDKSGLPSDRFSAERTGGSVSTLTIQRTQQEDSAVYLCASAQGREQYFGPGTRLTVT.

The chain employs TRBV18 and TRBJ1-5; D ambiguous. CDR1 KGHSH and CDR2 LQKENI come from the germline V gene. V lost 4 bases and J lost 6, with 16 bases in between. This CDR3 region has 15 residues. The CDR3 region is CASSLGSVVGQPQHF. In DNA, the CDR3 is TGTGCCAGCTCACTCGGGAGCGTAGTCGGTCAGCCCCAGCATTTT.

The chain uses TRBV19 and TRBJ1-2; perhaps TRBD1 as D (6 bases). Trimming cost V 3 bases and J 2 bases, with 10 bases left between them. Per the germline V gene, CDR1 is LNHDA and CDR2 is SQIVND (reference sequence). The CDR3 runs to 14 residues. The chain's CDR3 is CASSMGAPNYGYTF. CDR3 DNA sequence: TGTGCCAGTAGTATGGGGGCGCCAAACTATGGCTACACCTTC.

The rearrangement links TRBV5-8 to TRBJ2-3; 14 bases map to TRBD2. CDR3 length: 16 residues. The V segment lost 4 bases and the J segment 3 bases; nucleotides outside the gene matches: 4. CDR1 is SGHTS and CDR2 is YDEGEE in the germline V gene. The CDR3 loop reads CASSPGLAGATDTQYF. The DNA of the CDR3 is TGTGCCAGCAGCCCGGGACTAGCGGGAGCTACAGATACGCAGTATTTT. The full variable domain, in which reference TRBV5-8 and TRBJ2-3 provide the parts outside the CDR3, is EAGVTQSPTHLIKTRGQQATLRCSPISGHTSVYWYQQALGLGLQFLLWYDEGEERNRGNFPPRFSGRQFPNYSSELNVNALELEDSALYLCASSPGLAGATDTQYFGPGTRLTVL.

The CDR3 sequence is CASSSGHSGANVLTF. The DNA for the CDR3 is TGCGCCAGCAGCTCGGGTCACTCTGGGGCCAACGTCCTGACTTTC. V is TRBV5-1 and J is TRBJ2-6; D unresolved. Germline lookup yields CDR1 SGHRS and CDR2 YFSETQ. The V end was cut by 3 bases, the J end by 0 bases, with 7 bases between. The CDR3 has 15 residues.